Following are 5 T cell receptor beta chains from one sample sequenced in a study of T cell responses to AZD1222 COVID-19 vaccine. Clones were read by immunoSEQ multiplex PCR, and TCRdb kept only the in-frame ones, dropping some. The data show over 150,000 clones, about 90% seen once. This sample comprised peripheral blood, obtained on day 0 of AZD1222 vaccination. The source of these receptors is an adult in good health.

CDR3 coding DNA: TGTGCCAGCAGTGAAGCGCGGACAGGGTTTTACTATGGCTACACCTTC. Protein: CASSEARTGFYYGYTF. V is TRBV6-1 and J is TRBJ1-2; 8 bases map to TRBD1. Losses at the gene ends were 0 bases for V and 3 bases for J; bases not matched to a gene: 6. The CDR3 has 16 amino acids. Germline CDR1 MNHNS, CDR2 SASEGT.

Here the CDR3 DNA reads TGTGCCAGCAGCGGTGGGGGGAAGGGACATCCACAAGAGACCCAGTACTTC. It encodes CASSGGGKGHPQETQYF. J is TRBJ2-5 and V is TRBV5-4, with D perhaps TRBD1 or TRBD2 (6 bases each). The CDR3 loop spans 17 amino acids. The ends were cut back, 4 bases at V and 2 bases at J, with 21 bases in the middle. The germline gives CDR1 SGHNT, CDR2 YYREEE (reference sequence).

This chain joins TRBV6-5 and TRBJ1-1; D may be TRBD1 (5 bases). The CDR3 extends over 13 amino acids. Germline CDR1 and CDR2: MNHEY and SVGAGI. The germline V and J ends were trimmed by 9 bases and 2 bases, with 13 bases remaining between them. As DNA, the CDR3 is TGTGCCAGTCAAAGGGACCTAAACACTGAAGCTTTCTTT. Residues: CASQRDLNTEAFF.

The V call is TRBV19, the J call TRBJ2-7, with 8 nucleotides matching TRBD1. This CDR3 is 16 amino acids long. The junction had 17 bases not matched to a gene; V was cut back by 6 bases and J by 7 bases. Germline V CDR1 and CDR2: LNHDA, SQIVND (reference sequence). Written as DNA, the CDR3 is TGTGCCAGTAGCGGAGTCTGGACAGGGACGGGCCAGGAGCAGTACTTC. This sequence encodes CASSGVWTGTGQEQYF.

The DNA for the CDR3 is TGCGCCAGCAGCTTGGGACACGGACAGGGCTACACCTTC. This codes for CASSLGHGQGYTF. The V call is TRBV5-1, the J call TRBJ1-2; D is perhaps TRBD1 (6 bases). V shed 0 bases and J shed 8 bases, with 11 bases lying between them. Germline V gene sequence: CDR1 SGHRS, CDR2 YFSETQ. The CDR3 length is 13 residues.